The clone carrying this T cell receptor (beta chain) was picked up a small number of times. The antigen is undetermined. Semi-nested PCR with Nested Universal Primer A followed constant-region reverse priming of full-length variable regions. MiXCR, applied by TCRdb to the 5' RACE reads, yields one record per CDR3 protein. This repertoire shows about 62,000 distinct CDR3 sequences, nearly 30% found once; its top ten account for over 2%. The study, taken as a whole, reports: In terms of TCR gene usage, tumor memory CD4+ T cells clustered together with blood and lymph node memory CD4+ cells, as well as with lymph node naive CD4+ cells.

Trimming left V 7 bases short and J 6 bases short, with 16 bases between. Looked up from germline, CDR1 is MDHEN and CDR2 is SYDVKM. The CDR3 runs 13 residues. Purified naive CD4+ T cells were depleted of CD25+ Tregs. The chain couples TRBV28 to TRBJ2-7; tentatively, D is TRBD1 (5 bases). The sample comprised tumor-infiltrating naive CD4+ T cells sorted from the breast tumor. As to subset: naive CD4+ T cells, CD4+CD45RA+CD25-. This receptor was taken from a female donor with breast cancer. In DNA, the CDR3 is TGTGCCAGCACCCAGGGCAGGCTCCTCGAGCAGTACTTC. Translation gives CASTQGRLLEQYF.